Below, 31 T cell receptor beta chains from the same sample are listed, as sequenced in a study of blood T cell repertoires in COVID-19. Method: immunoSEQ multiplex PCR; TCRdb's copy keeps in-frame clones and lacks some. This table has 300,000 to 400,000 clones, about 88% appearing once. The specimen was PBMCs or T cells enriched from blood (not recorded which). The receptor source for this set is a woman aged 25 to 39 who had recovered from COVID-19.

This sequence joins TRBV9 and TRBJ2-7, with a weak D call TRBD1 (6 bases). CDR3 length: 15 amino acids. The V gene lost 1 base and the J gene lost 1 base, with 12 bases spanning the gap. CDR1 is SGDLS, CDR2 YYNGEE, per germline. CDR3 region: CASSVTGTPSYEQYF. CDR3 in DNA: TGTGCCAGCAGCGTAACCGGGACACCATCCTACGAGCAGTACTTC.

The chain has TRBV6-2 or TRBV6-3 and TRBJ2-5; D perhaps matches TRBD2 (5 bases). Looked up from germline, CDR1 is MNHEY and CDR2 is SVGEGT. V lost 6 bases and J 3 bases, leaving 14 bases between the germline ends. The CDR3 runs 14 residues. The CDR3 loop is CASSIGGREETQYF. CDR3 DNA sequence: TGTGCCAGCAGCATCGGAGGTAGGGAAGAGACCCAGTACTTC.

In DNA, the CDR3 is TGCGCCAGCACCCCGGGACAGGCCCCTGAAAAACTGTTTTTT. It is translated as CASTPGQAPEKLFF. The chain links TRBV4-1 to TRBJ1-4, with TRBD1 identical over 8 bases. Germline CDR1 and CDR2: MGHRA and YSYEKL. Trimming at V came to 7 bases and at J to 7 bases, leaving 8 bases not matched to a gene. The CDR3 is 14 amino acids.

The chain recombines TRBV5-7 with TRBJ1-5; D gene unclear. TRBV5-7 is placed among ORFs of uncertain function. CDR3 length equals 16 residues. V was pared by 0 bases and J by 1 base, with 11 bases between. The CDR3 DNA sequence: TGTGCCAGCAGCTTGGCGGGAACGGAGAGCAATCAGCCCCAGCATTTT. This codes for CASSLAGTESNQPQHF.

The CDR3 sequence: CASTLPRGGRGAEAFF. In DNA, the CDR3 is TGTGCCAGTACCCTCCCTCGGGGGGGGCGGGGCGCTGAAGCTTTCTTT. The J gene is TRBJ1-1, the V gene TRBV19; possible D gene TRBD1, 6 bases. CDR3 size: 16 residues. Per the germline V gene, CDR1 is LNHDA and CDR2 is SQIVND (reference sequence). V was cut by 7 bases and J by 6 bases, with 24 bases left in between.

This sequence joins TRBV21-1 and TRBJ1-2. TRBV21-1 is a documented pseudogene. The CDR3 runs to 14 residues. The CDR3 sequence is CASSPSLQPGGYTF. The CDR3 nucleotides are TGTGCCAGCAGCCCTAGCCTACAGCCGGGCGGCTACACCTTC.

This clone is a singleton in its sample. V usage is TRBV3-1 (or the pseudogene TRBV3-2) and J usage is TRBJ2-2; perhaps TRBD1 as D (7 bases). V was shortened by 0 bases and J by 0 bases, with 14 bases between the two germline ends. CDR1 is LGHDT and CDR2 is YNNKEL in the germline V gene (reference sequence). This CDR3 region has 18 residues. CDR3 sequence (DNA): TGTGCCAGCAGCCAAGACGGTGGGGGGACAGCGAACACCGGGGAGCTGTTTTTT. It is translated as CASSQDGGGTANTGELFF.

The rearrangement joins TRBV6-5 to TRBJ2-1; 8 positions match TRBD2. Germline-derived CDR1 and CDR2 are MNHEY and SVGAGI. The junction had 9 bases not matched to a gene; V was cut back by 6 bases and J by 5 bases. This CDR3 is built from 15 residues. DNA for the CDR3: TGTGCCAGCAGGCACCCGGGGGGGCCCCACAATGAGCAGTTCTTC. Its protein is CASRHPGGPHNEQFF.

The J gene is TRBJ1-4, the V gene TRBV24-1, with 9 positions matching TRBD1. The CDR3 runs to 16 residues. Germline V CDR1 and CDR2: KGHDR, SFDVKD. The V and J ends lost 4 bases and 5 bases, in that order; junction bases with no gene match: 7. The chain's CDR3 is CATSDPRQGVNEKLFF. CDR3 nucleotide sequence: TGTGCCACCAGTGACCCTAGACAGGGGGTGAATGAAAAACTGTTTTTT.

The CDR3 here is CASSPRGGYGYTF. CDR3 sequence (DNA): TGTGCCAGCAGCCCCAGGGGTGGTTATGGCTACACCTTC. J is TRBJ1-2 and V is TRBV3-1 (or the pseudogene TRBV3-2); TRBD1 might be the D (6 bases). V gave up 4 bases and J gave up 5 bases, with 11 bases separating them. The CDR3 runs 13 residues. Germline V CDR1 and CDR2: LGHDT, YNNKEL (reference sequence).

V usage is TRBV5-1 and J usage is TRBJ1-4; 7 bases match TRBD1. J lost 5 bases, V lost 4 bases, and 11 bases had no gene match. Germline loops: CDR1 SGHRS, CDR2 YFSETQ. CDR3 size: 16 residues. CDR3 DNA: TGCGCCAGCAGCCCCGACGGGACAGCCAGAAATGAAAAACTGTTTTTT. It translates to CASSPDGTARNEKLFF.

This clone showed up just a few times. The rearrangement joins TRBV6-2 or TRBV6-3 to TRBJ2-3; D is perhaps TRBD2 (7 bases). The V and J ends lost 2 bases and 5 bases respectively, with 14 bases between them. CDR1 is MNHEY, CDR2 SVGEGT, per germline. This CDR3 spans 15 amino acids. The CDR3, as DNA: TGTGCCAGCAGTTACGGGGGGGGGCTGGGAGATACGCAGTATTTT. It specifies CASSYGGGLGDTQYF.

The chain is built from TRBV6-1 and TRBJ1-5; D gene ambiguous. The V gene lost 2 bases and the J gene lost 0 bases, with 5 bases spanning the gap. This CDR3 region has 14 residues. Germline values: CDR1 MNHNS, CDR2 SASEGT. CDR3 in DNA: TGTGCCAGCAGTGAATTCCTTAGCAATCAGCCCCAGCATTTT. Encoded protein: CASSEFLSNQPQHF.

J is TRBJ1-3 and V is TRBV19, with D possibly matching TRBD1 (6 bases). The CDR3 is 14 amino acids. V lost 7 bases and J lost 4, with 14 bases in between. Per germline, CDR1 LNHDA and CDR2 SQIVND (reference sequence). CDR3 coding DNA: TGTGCCAGTACATCCATGGACAGCGGAAACACCATATATTTT. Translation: CASTSMDSGNTIYF.

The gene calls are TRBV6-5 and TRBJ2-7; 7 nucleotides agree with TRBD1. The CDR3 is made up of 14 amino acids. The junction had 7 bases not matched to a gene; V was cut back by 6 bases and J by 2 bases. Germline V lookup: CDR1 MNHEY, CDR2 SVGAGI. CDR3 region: CASSPGQVTYEQYF. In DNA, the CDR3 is TGTGCCAGCAGCCCAGGACAGGTAACCTACGAGCAGTACTTC.

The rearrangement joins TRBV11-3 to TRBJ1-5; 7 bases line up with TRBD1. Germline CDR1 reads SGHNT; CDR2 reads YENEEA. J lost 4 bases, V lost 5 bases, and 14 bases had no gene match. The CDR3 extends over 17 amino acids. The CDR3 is CASSPRGQGVINQPQHF. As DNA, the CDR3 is TGTGCCAGCAGCCCGAGGGGGCAGGGGGTGATTAATCAGCCCCAGCATTTT.

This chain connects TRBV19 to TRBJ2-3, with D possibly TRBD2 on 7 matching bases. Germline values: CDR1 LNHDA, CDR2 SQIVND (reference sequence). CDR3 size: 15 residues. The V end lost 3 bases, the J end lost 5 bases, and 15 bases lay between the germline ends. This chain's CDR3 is CASSIRRGLGDTQYF. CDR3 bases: TGTGCCAGTAGTATCCGGCGGGGGCTGGGAGATACGCAGTATTTT. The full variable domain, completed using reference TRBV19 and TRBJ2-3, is DGGITQSPKYLFRKEGQNVTLSCEQNLNHDAMYWYRQDPGQGLRLIYYSQIVNDFQKGDIAEGYSVSREKKESFPLTVTSAQKNPTAFYLCASSIRRGLGDTQYFGPGTRLTVL.

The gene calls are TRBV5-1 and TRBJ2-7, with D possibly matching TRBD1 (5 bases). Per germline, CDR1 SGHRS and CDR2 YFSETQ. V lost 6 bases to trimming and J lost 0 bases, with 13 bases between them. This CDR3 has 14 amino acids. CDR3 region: CASKATASSYEQYF. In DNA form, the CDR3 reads TGCGCCAGCAAAGCGACAGCCAGCTCCTACGAGCAGTACTTC.

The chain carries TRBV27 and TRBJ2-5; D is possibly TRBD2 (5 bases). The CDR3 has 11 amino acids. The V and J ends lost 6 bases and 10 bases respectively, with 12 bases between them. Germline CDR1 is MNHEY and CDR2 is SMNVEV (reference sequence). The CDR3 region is CASSPRRGQYF. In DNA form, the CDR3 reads TGTGCCAGCAGCCCCCGTCGGGGCCAGTACTTC.

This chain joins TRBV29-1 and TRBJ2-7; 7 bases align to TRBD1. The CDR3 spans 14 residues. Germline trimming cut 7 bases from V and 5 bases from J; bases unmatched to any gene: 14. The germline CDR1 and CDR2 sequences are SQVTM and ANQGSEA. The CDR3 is CSARDRGESHEQYF. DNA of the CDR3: TGCAGCGCCAGGGACAGAGGCGAAAGCCACGAGCAGTACTTC.

The CDR3 reads CASSSAPGQGVETQYF. The CDR3 coding sequence is TGTGCCAGCAGCTCCGCTCCGGGACAGGGAGTGGAGACCCAGTACTTC. The gene calls are TRBV28 and TRBJ2-5, with 9 bases matching TRBD1. J was trimmed by 5 bases and V by 6 bases; bases with no gene match: 13. CDR1 and CDR2 from the germline V gene are MDHEN and SYDVKM. This CDR3 has 16 residues. The complete variable domain, with remaining parts taken from reference TRBV28 and TRBJ2-5, reads DVKVTQSSRYLVKRTGEKVFLECVQDMDHENMFWYRQDPGLGLRLIYFSYDVKMKEKGDIPEGYSVSREKKERFSLILESASTNQTSMYLCASSSAPGQGVETQYFGPGTRLLVL.

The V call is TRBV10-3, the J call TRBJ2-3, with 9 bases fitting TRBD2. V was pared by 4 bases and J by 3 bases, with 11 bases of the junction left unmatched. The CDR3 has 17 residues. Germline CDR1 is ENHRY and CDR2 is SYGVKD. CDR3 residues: CAISVNSGGVLTDTQYF. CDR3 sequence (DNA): TGTGCCATCAGTGTGAATAGCGGGGGCGTCCTAACAGATACGCAGTATTTT.

This CDR3 reads CASSRQGANYGYTF. In nucleotides, the CDR3 is TGTGCCAGCAGCAGACAGGGAGCTAACTATGGCTACACCTTC. The chain links TRBV11-2 to TRBJ1-2; 7 bases map to TRBD1. This CDR3 contains 14 residues. The ends lost 5 bases at V and 0 bases at J; junction bases unmatched: 3. The germline V gene encodes CDR1 SGHAT and CDR2 FQNNGV.

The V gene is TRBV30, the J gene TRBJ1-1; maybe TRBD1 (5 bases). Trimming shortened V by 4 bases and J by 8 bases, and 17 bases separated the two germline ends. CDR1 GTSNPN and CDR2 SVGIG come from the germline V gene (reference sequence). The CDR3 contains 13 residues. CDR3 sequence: CAWISGRAAEAFF. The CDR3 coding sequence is TGTGCCTGGATATCGGGCAGGGCGGCCGAAGCTTTCTTT.

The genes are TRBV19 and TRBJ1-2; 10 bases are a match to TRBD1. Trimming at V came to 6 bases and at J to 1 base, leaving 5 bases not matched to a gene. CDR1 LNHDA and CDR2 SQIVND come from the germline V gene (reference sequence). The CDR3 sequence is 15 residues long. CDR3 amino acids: CASSQDRGINYGYTF. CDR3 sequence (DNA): TGTGCCAGTAGCCAGGACAGGGGGATTAACTATGGCTACACCTTC.

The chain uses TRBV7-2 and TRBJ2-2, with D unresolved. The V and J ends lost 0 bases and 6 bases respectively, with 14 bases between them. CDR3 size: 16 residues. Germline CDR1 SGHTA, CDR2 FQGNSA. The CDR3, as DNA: TGTGCCAGCAGCTTAGCGGTGGTGTCCCGGGCCGGGGAGCTGTTTTTT. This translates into CASSLAVVSRAGELFF.

CDR3 nucleotides: TGTGCCAGTAGTACACAGGGGGGGAACTACAATCAGCCCCAGCATTTT. It codes for CASSTQGGNYNQPQHF. The chain links TRBV19 to TRBJ1-5, with TRBD1 matching over 8 bases. Germline trimming cut 4 bases from V and 3 bases from J; bases unmatched to any gene: 8. Germline CDR1 reads LNHDA; CDR2 reads SQIVND (reference sequence). The CDR3 contains 16 residues.

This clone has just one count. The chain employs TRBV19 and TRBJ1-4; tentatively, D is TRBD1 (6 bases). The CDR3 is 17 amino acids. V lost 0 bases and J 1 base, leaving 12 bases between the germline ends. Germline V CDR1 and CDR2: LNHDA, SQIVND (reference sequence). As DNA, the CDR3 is TGTGCCAGTAGTATAGATCCCGGGGGGCTAACTAATGAAAAACTGTTTTTT. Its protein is CASSIDPGGLTNEKLFF.

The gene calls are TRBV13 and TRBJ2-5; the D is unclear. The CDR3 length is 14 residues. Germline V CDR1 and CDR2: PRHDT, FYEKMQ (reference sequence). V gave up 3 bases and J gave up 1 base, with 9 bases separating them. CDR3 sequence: CASSLRLSQETQYF. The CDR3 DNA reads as TGTGCCAGCAGCTTGAGACTGTCCCAAGAGACCCAGTACTTC.

The CDR3 here is CASSQGDRASEQYF. CDR3 coding DNA: TGCGCCAGCAGCCAGGGAGACAGGGCCAGCGAGCAGTACTTC. The chain employs TRBV4-1 and TRBJ2-7, with TRBD1 identical over 7 bases. This CDR3 has 14 amino acids. Germline CDR1 is MGHRA and CDR2 is YSYEKL. J was trimmed by 6 bases and V by 3 bases; bases with no gene match: 8.

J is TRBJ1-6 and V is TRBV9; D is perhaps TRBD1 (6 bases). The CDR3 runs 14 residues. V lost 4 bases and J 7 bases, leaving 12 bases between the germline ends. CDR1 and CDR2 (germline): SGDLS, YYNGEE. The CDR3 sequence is CASSPGGANSPLHF. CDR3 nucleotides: TGTGCCAGCAGCCCCGGGGGGGCCAATTCACCCCTCCACTTT.